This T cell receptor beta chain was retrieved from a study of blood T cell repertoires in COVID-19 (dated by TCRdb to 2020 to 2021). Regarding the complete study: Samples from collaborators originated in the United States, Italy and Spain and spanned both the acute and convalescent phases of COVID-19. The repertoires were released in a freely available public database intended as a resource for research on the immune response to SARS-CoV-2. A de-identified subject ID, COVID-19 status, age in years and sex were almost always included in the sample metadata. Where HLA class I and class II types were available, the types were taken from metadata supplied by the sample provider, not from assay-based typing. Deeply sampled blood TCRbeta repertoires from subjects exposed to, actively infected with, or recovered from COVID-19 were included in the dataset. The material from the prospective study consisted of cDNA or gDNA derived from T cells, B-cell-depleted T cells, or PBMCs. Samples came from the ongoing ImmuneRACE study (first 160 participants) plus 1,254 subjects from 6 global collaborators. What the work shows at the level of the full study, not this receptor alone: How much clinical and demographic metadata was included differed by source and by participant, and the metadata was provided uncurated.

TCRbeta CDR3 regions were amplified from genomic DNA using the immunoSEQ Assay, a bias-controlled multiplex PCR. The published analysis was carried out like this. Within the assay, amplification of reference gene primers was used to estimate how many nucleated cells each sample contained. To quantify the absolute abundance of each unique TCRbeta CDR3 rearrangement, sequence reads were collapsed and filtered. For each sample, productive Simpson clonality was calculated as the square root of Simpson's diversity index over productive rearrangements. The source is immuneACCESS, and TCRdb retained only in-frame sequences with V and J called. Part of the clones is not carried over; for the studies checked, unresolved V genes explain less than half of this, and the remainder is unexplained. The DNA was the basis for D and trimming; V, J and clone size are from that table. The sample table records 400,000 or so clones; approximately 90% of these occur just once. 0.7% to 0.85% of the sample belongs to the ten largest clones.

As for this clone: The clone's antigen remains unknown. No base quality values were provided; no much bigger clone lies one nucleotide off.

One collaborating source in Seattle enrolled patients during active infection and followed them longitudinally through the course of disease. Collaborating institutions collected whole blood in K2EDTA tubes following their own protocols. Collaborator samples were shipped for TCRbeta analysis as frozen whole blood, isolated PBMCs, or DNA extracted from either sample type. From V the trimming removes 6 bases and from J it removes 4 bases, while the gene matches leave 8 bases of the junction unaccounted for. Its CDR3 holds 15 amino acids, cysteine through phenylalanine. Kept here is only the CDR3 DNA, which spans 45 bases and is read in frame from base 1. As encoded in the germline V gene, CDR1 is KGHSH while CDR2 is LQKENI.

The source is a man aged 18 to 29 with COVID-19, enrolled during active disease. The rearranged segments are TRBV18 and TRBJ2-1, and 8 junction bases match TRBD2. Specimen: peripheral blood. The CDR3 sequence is CASSGKTSGYNEQFF. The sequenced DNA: TGTGCCAGCTCTGGGAAAACTAGCGGATACAATGAGCAGTTCTTC.